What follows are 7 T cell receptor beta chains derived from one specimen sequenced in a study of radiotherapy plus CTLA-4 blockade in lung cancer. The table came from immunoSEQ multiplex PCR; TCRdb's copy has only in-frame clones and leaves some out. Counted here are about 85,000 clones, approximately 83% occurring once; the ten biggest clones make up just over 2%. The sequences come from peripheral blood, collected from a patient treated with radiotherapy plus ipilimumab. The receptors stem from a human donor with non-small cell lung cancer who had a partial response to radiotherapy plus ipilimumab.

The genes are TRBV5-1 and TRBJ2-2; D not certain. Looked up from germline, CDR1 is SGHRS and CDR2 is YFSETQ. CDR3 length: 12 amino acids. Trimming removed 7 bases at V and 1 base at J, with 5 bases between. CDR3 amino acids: CASAENTGELFF. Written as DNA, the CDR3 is TGCGCCAGCGCAGAGAACACCGGGGAGCTGTTTTTT.

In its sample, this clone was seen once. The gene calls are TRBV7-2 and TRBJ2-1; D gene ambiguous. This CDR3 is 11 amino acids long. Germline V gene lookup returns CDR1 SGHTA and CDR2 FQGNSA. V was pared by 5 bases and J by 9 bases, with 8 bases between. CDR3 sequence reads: CASSPRGEQFF. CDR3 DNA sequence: TGTGCCAGCAGCCCACGAGGTGAGCAGTTCTTC.

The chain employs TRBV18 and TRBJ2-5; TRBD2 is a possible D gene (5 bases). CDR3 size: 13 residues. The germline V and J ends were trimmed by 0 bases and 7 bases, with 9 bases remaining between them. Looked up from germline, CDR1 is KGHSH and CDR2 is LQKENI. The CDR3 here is CASSPPRVGTQYF. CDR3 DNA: TGTGCCAGCTCACCACCGAGGGTTGGGACCCAGTACTTC.

CDR3: CASSIPTGVRGYTF. The CDR3 nucleotides are TGTGCCAGCAGTATACCTACAGGGGTTCGCGGCTACACCTTC. The chain joins TRBV28 to TRBJ1-2, with 7 bases identical to TRBD1. The CDR3 spans 14 residues. Germline-derived CDR1 and CDR2 are MDHEN and SYDVKM. Losses at the gene ends were 5 bases for V and 8 bases for J; bases not matched to a gene: 11.

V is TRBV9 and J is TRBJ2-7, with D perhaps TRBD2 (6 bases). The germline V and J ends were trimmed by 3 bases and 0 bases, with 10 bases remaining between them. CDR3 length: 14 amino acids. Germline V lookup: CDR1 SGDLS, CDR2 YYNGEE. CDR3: CASSAGDFSYEQYV. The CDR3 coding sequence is TGTGCCAGCAGCGCTGGGGACTTCTCCTACGAGCAGTACGTC.

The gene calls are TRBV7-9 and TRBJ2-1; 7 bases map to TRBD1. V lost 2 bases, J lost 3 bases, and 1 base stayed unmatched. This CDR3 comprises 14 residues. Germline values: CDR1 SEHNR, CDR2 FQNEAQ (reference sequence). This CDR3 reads CASSLTGDYNEQFF. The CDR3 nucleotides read TGTGCCAGCAGCTTAACAGGGGACTACAATGAGCAGTTCTTC.

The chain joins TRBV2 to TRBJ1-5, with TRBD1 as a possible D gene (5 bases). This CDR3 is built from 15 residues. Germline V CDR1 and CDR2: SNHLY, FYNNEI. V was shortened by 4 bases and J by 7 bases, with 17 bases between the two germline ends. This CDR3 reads CASSAQTRGIQPQHF. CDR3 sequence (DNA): TGTGCCAGCAGTGCACAGACAAGGGGAATCCAGCCCCAGCATTTT.